Following are 22 T cell receptor beta chains from one sample sequenced in a study of cytomegalovirus exposure and HLA in healthy donors. PCR amplification relied on 60 Vbeta primers (plus 13 Jbeta primers). Clones were sequenced by immunoSEQ multiplex PCR, and TCRdb holds only the in-frame ones, with some missing. The sample holds 180,000 or so clones, 79% seen once. Sequenced input: PBMCs. The source of these receptors is a woman between 50 and 59 years old in good health and CMV-seronegative.

Turning to this clone: Compared with germline, one end of the junction differs, possibly owing to a read error. The chain employs TRBV7-9 and TRBJ1-1, with D possibly matching TRBD1 (6 bases). The CDR3 is 13 residues long. Germline V CDR1 and CDR2: SEHNR, FQNEAQ (reference sequence). CDR3 in DNA: TGTTCCAGCAGCATTCCCCCCGGGACAGAAGCTTTCTTT. Translated, it gives CSSSIPPGTEAFF.

This clone was counted between two and nine times. V usage is TRBV6-5 and J usage is TRBJ1-2; D perhaps matches TRBD1 (6 bases). Trimming pared 7 bases from V and 3 bases from J, leaving 12 bases between. From germline, CDR1 is MNHEY and CDR2 SVGAGI. The CDR3 loop spans 13 amino acids. The CDR3 is CASKRDTDYGYTF. Here the CDR3 DNA reads TGTGCCAGCAAAAGGGACACTGACTATGGCTACACCTTC.

The gene calls are TRBV28 and TRBJ1-1; D unresolved. CDR3 length equals 13 residues. CDR1 and CDR2 (germline): MDHEN, SYDVKM. Trimming left V 0 bases short and J 7 bases short, with 9 bases between. The CDR3 sequence is CASSLWTAGEAFF. CDR3 DNA: TGTGCCAGCAGTTTATGGACGGCGGGTGAAGCTTTCTTT.

A word on this clone: A junction end diverges from the germline sequence, so it may reflect a read error. The same CDR3 also results from other DNA sequences found in this sample. The chain couples TRBV27 to TRBJ2-3; TRBD2 agrees at 10 bases. The CDR3 is 16 residues long. Germline loops: CDR1 MNHEY, CDR2 SMNVEV (reference sequence). CDR3 nucleotides: TGTGCCAGCAGCACCCCTAGCGGGAGCAGCACAGATACGCAGTATTTC. Protein sequence: CASSTPSGSSTDTQYF.

The rearrangement uses TRBV2 and TRBJ1-5; D is unresolved. The CDR3 contains 15 residues. Trimming took 7 bases from V and 6 from J, leaving 19 bases between them. Germline V gene data show CDR1 as SNHLY and CDR2 as FYNNEI. The CDR3 protein is CASNKEGGRSQPQHF. The CDR3 DNA reads as TGTGCCAGCAACAAGGAGGGAGGAAGGAGTCAGCCCCAGCATTTT. Full variable domain (remainder filled in from reference TRBV2 and TRBJ1-5): EPEVTQTPSHQVTQMGQEVILRCVPISNHLYFYWYRQILGQKVEFLVSFYNNEISEKSEIFDDQFSVERPDGSNFTLKIRSTKLEDSAMYFCASNKEGGRSQPQHFGDGTRLSIL.

The rearrangement uses TRBV19 and TRBJ2-5; TRBD2 is a possible D gene (5 bases). Germline values: CDR1 LNHDA, CDR2 SQIVND (reference sequence). Trimming cost V 3 bases and J 11 bases, with 31 bases left between them. The CDR3 loop spans 18 amino acids. DNA of the CDR3: TGTGCCAGTAGTATTATAGGCAGTACCCCACGGACTCTCGAGAAGCAGTACTTC. Translated, it gives CASSIIGSTPRTLEKQYF.

The genes are TRBV11-2 and TRBJ2-2, with D perhaps matching TRBD1 (6 bases). Germline V lookup: CDR1 SGHAT, CDR2 FQNNGV. The CDR3 has 13 residues. V lost 5 bases to trimming and J lost 3 bases, with 7 bases between them. This chain's CDR3 is CASSRTDTGELFF. The CDR3 DNA reads TGTGCCAGCAGCCGGACAGACACCGGGGAGCTGTTTTTT.

The chain couples TRBV7-8 to TRBJ2-3, with TRBD1 matching 8 bases. Trimming at V came to 1 base and at J to 8 bases, leaving 5 bases not matched to a gene. This CDR3 is 14 amino acids long. Germline loops: CDR1 SGHVS, CDR2 FQNEAQ. The CDR3 DNA sequence: TGTGCCAGCAGCTTAGAGGCCGGACAGGGTACGCAGTATTTT. Translating it yields CASSLEAGQGTQYF.

The chain employs TRBV19 and TRBJ2-7, with D possibly TRBD1 on 6 matching bases. Per the germline V gene, CDR1 is LNHDA and CDR2 is SQIVND (reference sequence). Trimming cost V 4 bases and J 7 bases, with 14 bases left between them. The CDR3 contains 13 residues. The CDR3: CASSTRDTREQYF. In DNA, the CDR3 is TGTGCCAGTAGTACAAGGGACACTCGGGAGCAGTACTTC.

The J gene is TRBJ2-3, the V gene TRBV6-5; D is possibly TRBD1 (5 bases). Germline assignment: CDR1 MNHEY and CDR2 SVGAGI. The CDR3 spans 13 residues. The V end lost 6 bases, the J end lost 4 bases, and 11 bases lay between the germline ends. DNA for the CDR3: TGTGCCAGCAGGGCACAGGTTGCAGATACGCAGTATTTT. Translation: CASRAQVADTQYF.

The chain is built from TRBV2 and TRBJ1-3; D remains ambiguous. Trimming removed 7 bases at V and 0 bases at J, with 19 bases between. The CDR3 totals 17 residues. The germline gives CDR1 SNHLY, CDR2 FYNNEI. CDR3 DNA: TGTGCCAGCAACTCGGGGATTAGAACGCCCTCTGGAAACACCATATATTTT. Protein sequence: CASNSGIRTPSGNTIYF.

In DNA form, the CDR3 reads TGTGCCAGCAGCCCCATGGGCGACTCTGGAAACACCATATATTTT. Protein product: CASSPMGDSGNTIYF. The V and J genes are TRBV7-9 and TRBJ1-3; D is uncertain. The germline V and J ends were trimmed by 5 bases and 0 bases, with 11 bases remaining between them. The CDR3 runs 15 residues. CDR1 and CDR2 from the germline V gene are SEHNR and FQNEAQ (reference sequence).

The rearrangement uses TRBV5-1 and TRBJ1-4, with D unclear. CDR1 and CDR2 (germline): SGHRS, YFSETQ. V was cut by 0 bases and J by 0 bases, with 9 bases left in between. CDR3 length: 16 amino acids. The CDR3 nucleotides are TGCGCCAGCAGCTTGGCCGGAGCAGCAACTAATGAAAAACTGTTTTTT. Amino acid sequence: CASSLAGAATNEKLFF.

This sequence joins TRBV30 and TRBJ1-6; 8 bases fit TRBD1. Germline V CDR1 and CDR2: GTSNPN, SVGIG (reference sequence). CDR3 length: 13 amino acids. V was clipped by 3 bases and J by 9 bases; unmatched bases: 4. CDR3 in DNA: TGTGCCTGGAGGAACAGGGGGGGTTCACCCCTCCACTTT. Residues: CAWRNRGGSPLHF.

Regarding this clone: An end of the junction does not agree with germline; a read error may underlie this. The V call is TRBV9, the J call TRBJ2-3; 7 positions match TRBD1. CDR1 is SGDLS, CDR2 YYNGEE, per germline. The CDR3 runs to 9 residues. The CDR3 spells CASSHAGGF. The DNA for the CDR3 is TGTGCCAGCAGTCATGCAGGGGGATTT.

The chain links TRBV19 to TRBJ2-5, with 7 bases fitting TRBD1. The germline V gene encodes CDR1 LNHDA and CDR2 SQIVND (reference sequence). The CDR3 loop spans 14 amino acids. V dropped 4 bases and J dropped 4; count of bases not matched to a gene: 6. This CDR3 is CASSRQGDRETQYF. The CDR3 DNA is TGTGCCAGTAGTAGACAGGGAGATCGAGAGACCCAGTACTTC.

The V call is TRBV4-2, the J call TRBJ1-5; TRBD1 matches at 7 bases. Unmatched junction bases numbered 7, after V lost 4 bases and J lost 1 base. CDR1 is LGHNA, CDR2 YNFKEQ, per germline. The CDR3 extends over 16 amino acids. CDR3 sequence reads: CASSRQGGGSNQPQHF. The CDR3 nucleotides read TGTGCCAGCAGCCGACAGGGCGGTGGCAGCAATCAGCCCCAGCATTTT.

In this sample, this clone turned up once. The chain is built from TRBV5-1 and TRBJ1-1; TRBD1 aligns across 8 bases. Germline CDR1 and CDR2: SGHRS and YFSETQ. The CDR3 loop spans 17 amino acids. The V gene end was trimmed by 4 bases and the J gene end by 3 bases; junction bases not matched to a gene: 14. The CDR3 nucleotides read TGCGCCAGCAGCATCATGGGACAGGTGACGCGGTACACTGAAGCTTTCTTT. This gives the protein CASSIMGQVTRYTEAFF.

The rearrangement uses TRBV6-1 and TRBJ2-1, with 7 bases aligning to TRBD1. Unmatched junction bases numbered 6, after V lost 5 bases and J lost 8 bases. Germline CDR1 reads MNHNS; CDR2 reads SASEGT. The CDR3 sequence is 13 residues long. DNA for the CDR3: TGTGCCAGCAGTAACCGAGGGGGCTATGAGCAGTTCTTC. This encodes CASSNRGGYEQFF.

V and J are TRBV6-5 and TRBJ2-5, with D possibly matching TRBD1 (5 bases). The CDR3 sequence is 15 residues long. V lost 4 bases to trimming and J lost 8 bases, with 20 bases between them. The germline CDR1 and CDR2 sequences are MNHEY and SVGAGI. The CDR3 loop reads CASSSLEGVLGTQYF. The CDR3 nucleotides read TGTGCCAGCAGTTCCCTCGAAGGGGTGTTAGGTACCCAGTACTTC.

The chain has TRBV27 and TRBJ2-1, with a tentative D call TRBD1 (6 bases). V lost 5 bases and J lost 0, with 11 bases in between. Germline CDR1 reads MNHEY; CDR2 reads SMNVEV (reference sequence). The CDR3 extends over 15 amino acids. DNA for the CDR3: TGTGCCAGCAGTCCTGGACAGAGCTCCTACAATGAGCAGTTCTTC. Its translation: CASSPGQSSYNEQFF.

The V and J genes are TRBV28 and TRBJ1-2, with 9 bases matching TRBD1. V shed 6 bases, J shed 6 bases, and the junction held 5 bases outside the gene matches. From germline, CDR1 is MDHEN and CDR2 SYDVKM. The CDR3 is made up of 13 amino acids. CDR3 sequence: CASRTTGGDGYTF. The CDR3 DNA follows: TGTGCCAGCAGGACGACAGGGGGAGATGGCTACACCTTC.